This T cell receptor beta chain came from a study of a mutant IDH1 vaccine in newly diagnosed glioma. Specified time point: week 11, during vaccination. Topical imiquimod accompanied each vaccine dose, which consisted of 300 ug of mutant IDH1 20-mer peptide. Repertoires were generated with immunoSEQ multiplex PCR, while TCRdb's copy carries only in-frame clones and drops some. The sample shows more than 50,000 clones, around 91% of them seen only once. Concerning this clone itself: Its antigen is unidentified.

The CDR3 extends over 14 amino acids. Between the trimmed V and J ends, which lost 0 bases and 3 bases, there was a span of 6 bases. From germline, CDR1 is SGHNT and CDR2 YYREEE (reference sequence). Here the sequenced sample was PBMCs, taken from a glioma patient whose treatment included an IDH1 peptide vaccine. The clonotype originates from a middle-aged man with glioma. This rearrangement joins TRBV5-4 to TRBJ2-2; D is undetermined. CDR3 DNA: TGTGCCAGCAGCTTGGACAGCTACACCGGGGAGCTGTTTTTT. It is translated as CASSLDSYTGELFF.